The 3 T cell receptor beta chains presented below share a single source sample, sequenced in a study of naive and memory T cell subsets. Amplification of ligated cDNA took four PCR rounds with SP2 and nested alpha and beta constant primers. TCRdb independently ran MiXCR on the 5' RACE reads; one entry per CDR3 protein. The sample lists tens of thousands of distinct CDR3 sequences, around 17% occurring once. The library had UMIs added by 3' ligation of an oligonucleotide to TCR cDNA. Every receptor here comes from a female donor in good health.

The DNA for the CDR3 is TGCGCCAGCAGCCAAGGTTGGGGGCCTGGAAACACCATATATTTT. Protein: CASSQGWGPGNTIYF. The J gene is TRBJ1-3, the V gene TRBV4-1; tentatively, D is TRBD1 (6 bases). Germline CDR1 MGHRA, CDR2 YSYEKL. The CDR3 has 15 residues. Between the trimmed V and J ends, which lost 1 base and 2 bases, there was a span of 9 bases.

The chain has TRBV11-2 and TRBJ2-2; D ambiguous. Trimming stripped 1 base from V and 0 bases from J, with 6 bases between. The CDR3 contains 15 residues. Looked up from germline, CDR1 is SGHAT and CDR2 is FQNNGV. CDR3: CASSLVRANTGELFF. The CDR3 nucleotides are TGTGCCAGCAGCTTAGTCCGGGCGAACACCGGGGAGCTGTTTTTT.

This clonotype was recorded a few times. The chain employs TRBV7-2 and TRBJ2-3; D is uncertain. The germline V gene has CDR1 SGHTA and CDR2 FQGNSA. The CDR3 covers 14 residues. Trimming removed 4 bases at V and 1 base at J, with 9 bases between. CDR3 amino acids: CASSWLVGTDTQYF. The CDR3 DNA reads TGTGCCAGCAGCTGGCTAGTGGGCACAGATACGCAGTATTTT.